This TCR beta chain was identified in a study of regulatory T cells in long-lasting Graves disease (dated by TCRdb to the early 2020s). About the study as a whole: Persistent Graves' disease was defined as antithyroid drug treatment for over 5 years with persistently positive TSH receptor autoantibodies. A total of 33 samples were covered by TCR sequencing, comprising some 13 persistent and roughly 20 newly diagnosed Graves' disease patients. Peripheral blood TCR sequencing and RNA sequencing compared persistent Graves' disease patients with newly diagnosed Graves' disease patients. Antithyroid drugs had been taken for 8.5 to 13 years on average by persistent Graves' disease patients in the clinical cohort. The study was registered as a clinical trial and conducted in China. Findings and caveats that apply to the study as a whole: Only the TCR beta chain was sequenced and analyzed. Persistent Graves' disease patients showed lower TCR Shannon entropy and fewer highly expanded clones than newly diagnosed patients, suggesting clonal expansion. Only peripheral blood was studied, because thyroid tissue, the primary lesion, was inaccessible. The authors acknowledged the small sample size as a limitation that may reduce accuracy. A larger number of public clonotypes was shared among persistent patients (fewer than 3,000) than among newly diagnosed patients (around 890). Preferential use of TRBV28, TRBJ1-2 and TRBJ2-5 was observed in persistent disease, whereas TRBV20-1 and TRBJ2-1 were favored in newly diagnosed disease.

There are 19 amino acids in the CDR3, from cysteine to phenylalanine inclusive. The CDR3 DNA has 57 bases and is translated from base 1. Via the germline V gene, CDR1 is SQVTM and CDR2 ANQGSEA. Library creation used multiplex PCR. The data were produced on an Illumina HiSeq 4000. TCR beta libraries were built with iRepertoire HTBI primers and Arm-PCR amplification of CDR3 regions. Before sequencing, the PCR products underwent gel purification. Concerning the study's data processing: Gene usage analysis of CDR3 amino acid clonotypes relied on the 60 to 65 TRBV and more than twelve TRBJ segments identified across samples. COPE and FqMerger were used to merge filtered high-quality paired reads into contigs. Contigs were aligned with BLAST to IMGT TRBV, TRBD and TRBJ reference genes, and CDR3 was defined per IMGT. Any clonotype with a frequency above 0.1% was counted as a highly expanded clone. Repertoire diversity was measured by Shannon entropy, and V-J evenness by the Gini coefficient. A clonotype was considered public if more than one individual shared it. The public reads were reanalyzed by TCRdb: fastp trimming at Q25, MiXCR alignment, in-frame beta chains only. CDR3 protein duplicates are merged, each entry listing the most common genes and DNA. These V and J calls originate from TCRdb's pipeline instead of the authors' own analysis. This sample holds 300,000 to 350,000 distinct CDR3 sequences; 15% to 20% were observed only once. Around 30% of the sample is taken by the ten largest.

Many counts were recorded for this clonotype. Its specific antigen is unknown. No much larger clone exists at a distance of one base, and base qualities are not known. The intended sense of this specimen's time point label: persistent/refractory GD, antithyroid drugs over 5 years with positive TRAb. For both TCR sequencing and RNA sequencing, RNA was extracted from PBMCs using TRIzol. Graves' disease was diagnosed according to American Thyroid Association guidelines. Patients for the study were recruited at an endocrinology department in Xi'an, China. Each patient gave approximately 10 milliliters of peripheral blood, collected in an EDTA anticoagulant tube. Ficoll Paque Plus density gradient separation was used to isolate PBMCs, and no further T cell sorting was done. An Agilent 2100 Bioanalyzer and agarose gel were used to assess RNA quality, and a NanoDrop 2000 was used to measure RNA concentration.

The material was peripheral blood mononuclear cells (PBMCs), obtained when the disease was refractory, from a patient treated with antithyroid drugs. The clonotype originates from a female donor with Graves disease. The chain is encoded by TRBV29-1 joined to TRBJ1-1; D gene: possibly TRBD1, on 5 matching bases. The DNA is as follows: TGCCTACTAGACGTCCTAATGCCCAGGGAACCTCGGGCGAACACTGAAGCTTTCTTT. The translation is CLLDVLMPREPRANTEAFF.